This T cell receptor beta chain came from a study of OX40 agonist ivuxolimab in advanced cancers. About the research overall: Antecedent anti-PD-1, anti-PD-L1 or anti-CTLA-4 therapy was permissible, with around 40% having received some.

The repertoire was sequenced with immunoSEQ multiplex PCR; TCRdb's copy has only in-frame clones and lacks some. The sample has about 46,000 clones; around 90% are singletons. Deletions cut 6 bases from V and 3 bases from J, with 18 bases between. CDR3 length: 15 amino acids. Germline CDR1 WSHSY, CDR2 SAAADI. To note about this clone: What it binds is unknown.

Whole-study findings and limits: Clonal expansion from baseline to week 6 occurred in both CD4+ and CD8+ T cells. There were also nonresponders showing low normalized T-cell clonal expansion.

The rearrangement joins TRBV10-2 to TRBJ2-7; D is possibly TRBD1 or TRBD2 (6 bases each). The sequence was collected from an adult with an advanced solid tumor such as melanoma, head and neck, liver or kidney cancer. Specimen: CD4+ or CD8+ T cells sorted from blood, collected in a trial of the OX40 agonist ivuxolimab. The CDR3 bases are TGCGCCAGCAGGAGGGGGGCGGGTGGCTACTACGAGCAGTACTTC. As protein: CASRRGAGGYYEQYF.